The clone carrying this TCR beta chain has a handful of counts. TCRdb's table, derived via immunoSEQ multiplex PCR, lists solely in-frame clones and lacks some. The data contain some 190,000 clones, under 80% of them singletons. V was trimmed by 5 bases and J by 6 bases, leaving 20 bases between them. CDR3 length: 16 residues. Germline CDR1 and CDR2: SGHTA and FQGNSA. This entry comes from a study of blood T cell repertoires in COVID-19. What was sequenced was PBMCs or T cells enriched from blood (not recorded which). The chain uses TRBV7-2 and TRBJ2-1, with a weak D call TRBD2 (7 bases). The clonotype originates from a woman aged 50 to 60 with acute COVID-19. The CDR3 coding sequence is TGTGCCAGCAGCGGGGGCGGCGGGGGCCACGGCAATGAGCAGTTCTTC. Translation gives CASSGGGGGHGNEQFF.